This T cell receptor beta chain was retrieved from a study of PD-1 blockade in classical Hodgkin lymphoma (dated by TCRdb to 2020 to 2022). In the study overall: Nivolumab dosing was 3 mg/kg intravenously every 2 weeks, continuing until either disease progression or unacceptable toxicity. The study used TCR beta sequencing and CyTOF to define a peripheral blood immune signature of response to PD-1 blockade in classical Hodgkin lymphoma. What the research found in general, with its limitations: Patients starting nivolumab less than 1 year after ASCT had lower diversity and were excluded from later analyses to avoid confounding by immune reconstitution. Baseline TCR diversity was reported to be lower in newly diagnosed patients than in healthy donors, and even lower in relapsed/refractory patients. The study was restricted to a single clinical trial cohort, and the causes of repertoire differences, possibly disease activity or prior therapy, were left undefined. Among trial patients, those achieving complete response had baseline diversity similar to that of newly diagnosed patients, while diversity was significantly lower in partial responders and progressors. By C4D1, a significant rise was seen in CD4+ TCR diversity but not in CD8+ TCR diversity (p=0.0027 vs p=0.16), and the rise was most apparent among complete responders (p=0.02).

In the paper's terms, the time point label means: cycle 2 day 1 (C2D1) of nivolumab. Every trial patient had relapsed after autologous stem cell transplantation, and cohorts A, B and C differed in prior brentuximab vedotin exposure. A total of 50 to 70 patients with relapsed/refractory classical Hodgkin lymphoma made up the trial cohort, and each patient's best overall response was complete response, partial response or progressive disease. In the multi-cohort phase II CheckMate 205 trial, trial patients received single-agent nivolumab. Best overall response was determined by an independent review committee according to the 2007 International Working Group response criteria. Trial PBMCs were collected immediately before nivolumab initiation (C1D1) and during therapy at cycle 2 day 1 and cycle 4 day 1. After peripheral blood was drawn into 8 mL Vacutainer Cell Preparation Tubes, PBMCs were isolated by centrifugation and then cryopreserved.

The germline V gene yields SGHDN for CDR1 and FVKESK for CDR2. The CDR3 goes from the cysteine to the phenylalanine over 15 residues. The DNA shown is the 45-base CDR3, in frame from base 1. The V and J ends are trimmed by 0 bases and 4 bases, leaving 13 bases between them. Turning to this clone: Its antigen remains undetermined. No much larger clonotype is one base removed from it; base qualities were not supplied.

The Qiagen DNeasy kit was used to extract genomic DNA from unsorted PBMCs and from the negatively selected CD4+ and CD8+ fractions. TCR beta CDR3 regions were amplified by immunoSEQ multiplex PCR using primers annealing to V and J segments. Amplification bias was minimized using a synthetic immune receptor repertoire, and residual bias was removed computationally after sequencing. In the paper's pipeline: Custom Python scripts were used to quantify repertoire diversity as the Shannon entropy index. Unsorted, CD4+ and CD8+ repertoires were examined separately, except in combined analyses, for which CD4+ and CD8+ sequences were merged in silico. Clonal expansion was defined as at least a 2-fold frequency increase after treatment relative to C1D1, with a pseudocount of 0.5 for undetected baseline clones. Singleton clones were defined as clones with 0 or 1 copy at C1D1, and non-singleton clones were defined as clones with 2 or more copies. By matching protein sequences in sorted samples from the same patient, clones expanded in unsorted samples were annotated as CD4+, CD8+ or unknown. Diversity changes from C1D1 to C4D1 were tested in paired samples using Wilcoxon tests. The clones in this table, taken by TCRdb from immuneACCESS, are in-frame only. Not every clone is retained; where verified, under half of the shortfall comes from an unresolved V gene, and the cause of the rest is unknown. V and J calls and clone size are given by that table; D and trimming were obtained from the DNA. For this sample the table gives under 70,000 clones, of which 71% were detected only once. Clones ranked in the top ten supply roughly 9.1% of the sample.

The sequencing used peripheral blood mononuclear cells (PBMCs), collected before the second cycle of nivolumab. This receptor was obtained from a human donor with classical Hodgkin lymphoma. This sequence uses TRBV14 and TRBJ2-7; TRBD1 is a possible D gene, resting on 6 matching bases. This receptor carries the CDR3 CASSQEQGMAYEQYF. Read as DNA, the sequence is TGTGCCAGCAGCCAAGAACAGGGTATGGCATACGAGCAGTACTTC.